This T cell receptor beta chain was found in a study of Graves' ophthalmopathy and Graves' hyperthyroidism. Whole-study results and caveats: The model forecast ophthalmopathy progression, reaching roughly 71% sensitivity and approximately 72% specificity. Blood also contained most of the expanded thyroid clonotypes above 0.001 frequency.

Germline V gives CDR1 SQVTM, CDR2 ANQGSEA. The length of the CDR3 is 12 residues. Trimming took 5 bases from V and 4 from J, leaving 11 bases between them. Using RNA transcripts, the TCR beta CDR3 regions were amplified. Scientists carried out first-round RT-PCR using HTBI primers and then a second-round multiplex PCR. TCRdb reprocessed the multiplex PCR reads via MiXCR and lists one record per CDR3 protein. This sample has about 160,000 distinct CDR3 sequences; around 39% occur once, and the top ten carry approximately 9%. This clonotype was seen many times. Its target is unknown. This receptor was identified in a man aged 25 to 45 with Graves' ophthalmopathy. V usage is TRBV29-1 and J usage is TRBJ2-5, with a possible D match to TRBD1 (5 bases). The sequenced sample was peripheral blood. The CDR3 here is CSVLRGTETQYF. In DNA form, the CDR3 reads TGCAGCGTTCTAAGGGGAACAGAGACCCAGTACTTC.